These 20 T cell receptor beta chains were sequenced from one sample in a study of vaccination and CD4 T cells after COVID-19. The assay that was used to sequence DNA from cultured CD4+ T cells was the Oncomine TCR Beta short-read assay. TCRdb fed the PCR reads into MiXCR, producing one record per CDR3 protein. Here the sample spans about 20,000 distinct CDR3 sequences, 50% to 65% being singletons. Treatment indicated: roughly nine-day PBMC culture with coronavirus spike peptide pools or control peptides (ViraFEST assay). Their target antigens are unknown. Source: CD4+ T cells from blood, cultured in vitro, taken before SARS-CoV-2 vaccination. The source is a human donor who had recovered from COVID-19.

The V gene is TRBV19, the J gene TRBJ1-1, with D unclear. Germline loops: CDR1 LNHDA, CDR2 SQIVND (reference sequence). The CDR3 runs to 13 residues. Trimming shortened V by 3 bases and J by 2 bases, and 7 bases separated the two germline ends. For the CDR3, the DNA is TGTGCCAGTAGTATGGGTAGAAACACTGAAGCTTTCTTT. Protein: CASSMGRNTEAFF. The complete variable domain, with remaining parts taken from reference TRBV19 and TRBJ1-1, reads DGGITQSPKYLFRKEGQNVTLSCEQNLNHDAMYWYRQDPGQGLRLIYYSQIVNDFQKGDIAEGYSVSREKKESFPLTVTSAQKNPTAFYLCASSMGRNTEAFFGQGTRLTVV.

This clonotype occurred a few times. V gene TRBV6-5 combines with J gene TRBJ2-5; D possibly corresponds to TRBD2 (6 bases). Trimming left V 2 bases short and J 4 bases short, with 11 bases between. Looked up from germline, CDR1 is MNHEY and CDR2 is SVGAGI. The CDR3 is 14 residues long. CDR3 sequence (DNA): TGTGCCAGCAGTTACCGGGATAGCGGAGAGACCCAGTACTTC. Its protein product is CASSYRDSGETQYF.

V and J are TRBV7-3 and TRBJ2-6; TRBD1 matches at 9 bases. Germline V gives CDR1 SGHTA, CDR2 FQGTGA. V was clipped by 5 bases and J by 2 bases; unmatched bases: 10. The CDR3 spans 18 residues. The CDR3 sequence is CASSRPGQGNAGANVLTF. In DNA, the CDR3 is TGTGCCAGCAGCCGACCGGGACAGGGCAATGCTGGGGCCAACGTCCTGACTTTC.

The sample holds a few counts of this clonotype. The genes are TRBV5-4 and TRBJ2-5; D call uncertain. CDR1 is SGHNT, CDR2 YYREEE, per germline (reference sequence). The CDR3 is made up of 14 amino acids. Trimming took off 0 bases at V and 2 bases at J, with 8 bases between the two ends. The CDR3 region has the DNA TGTGCCAGCAGCTTGGGGGCGCGGCAAGAGACCCAGTACTTC. Translation: CASSLGARQETQYF.

This chain connects TRBV7-9 to TRBJ1-1; no firm D call. This CDR3 has 13 residues. The V end was cut by 5 bases, the J end by 0 bases, with 7 bases between. Germline V gene lookup returns CDR1 SEHNR and CDR2 FQNEAQ (reference sequence). The DNA for the CDR3 is TGTGCCAGCAGCCTAGACATGAACACTGAAGCTTTCTTT. Amino acids: CASSLDMNTEAFF.

The CDR3 bases are TGTGCCAGCAGTTTAGGCAGGGAAGATACGCAGTATTTT. It encodes CASSLGREDTQYF. The chain joins TRBV28 to TRBJ2-3, with D perhaps matching TRBD1 (5 bases). The ends were cut back, 2 bases at V and 5 bases at J, with 8 bases in the middle. The CDR3 sequence is 13 residues long. Germline V gene sequence: CDR1 MDHEN, CDR2 SYDVKM.

The genes are TRBV30 and TRBJ1-2, with D unresolved. Germline assignment: CDR1 GTSNPN and CDR2 SVGIG (reference sequence). The germline V and J ends were trimmed by 3 bases and 0 bases, with 2 bases remaining between them. The length of the CDR3 is 11 residues. The CDR3, as DNA: TGTGCCTGGAGCTCTAACTATGGCTACACCTTC. Residues: CAWSSNYGYTF.

This sequence joins TRBV5-1 and TRBJ2-5; no clear D gene. V lost 0 bases to trimming and J lost 2 bases, with 5 bases between them. Looked up from germline, CDR1 is SGHRS and CDR2 is YFSETQ. The CDR3 runs 13 residues. The CDR3 DNA follows: TGCGCCAGCAGCTTGGCCTCTCAAGAGACCCAGTACTTC. Its translation is CASSLASQETQYF. The full variable domain, its missing parts supplied by reference TRBV5-1 and TRBJ2-5, is KAGVTQTPRYLIKTRGQQVTLSCSPISGHRSVSWYQQTPGQGLQFLFEYFSETQRNKGNFPGRFSGRQFSNSRSEMNVSTLELGDSALYLCASSLASQETQYFGPGTRLLVL.

Turning to this clonotype: The junction departs from germline at one end; a sequencing error may be responsible. This chain joins TRBV2 and TRBJ1-1, with D maybe TRBD1 (6 bases). From germline, CDR1 is SNHLY and CDR2 FYNNEI. This CDR3 spans 14 amino acids. The CDR3 reads CASNIQGLGTETFF. As DNA, the CDR3 is TGTGCCAGCAATATACAGGGCTTGGGCACTGAAACTTTCTTT.

This clonotype was detected a few times. The rearrangement links TRBV19 to TRBJ1-5; 7 bases are shared with TRBD1. CDR1 LNHDA and CDR2 SQIVND come from the germline V gene (reference sequence). V was clipped by 4 bases and J by 5 bases; unmatched bases: 17. This CDR3 has 18 residues. CDR3 in amino acids: CASSRVTGALRSDQPQHF. The CDR3 DNA follows: TGTGCCAGTAGTAGAGTTACAGGGGCCCTCCGATCCGATCAGCCCCAGCATTTT.

The J gene is TRBJ2-5, the V gene TRBV7-2; TRBD1 might be the D (5 bases). CDR1 SGHTA and CDR2 FQGNSA come from the germline V gene. Between the trimmed V and J ends, which lost 4 bases and 4 bases, there was a span of 10 bases. The CDR3 contains 13 residues. CDR3 DNA: TGTGCCAGCAGCTCCAGACAGAGAGAGACCCAGTACTTC. It yields the protein CASSSRQRETQYF.

The V and J genes are TRBV28 and TRBJ2-7; D gene ambiguous. The CDR3 covers 13 residues. Trimming pared 3 bases from V and 1 base from J, leaving 7 bases between. Germline V gene sequence: CDR1 MDHEN, CDR2 SYDVKM. The CDR3 protein is CASSFNPSYEQYF. In nucleotides, the CDR3 is TGTGCCAGCAGTTTCAATCCATCCTACGAGCAGTACTTC.

This chain connects TRBV19 to TRBJ1-6, with TRBD1 matching over 7 bases. Germline V gives CDR1 LNHDA, CDR2 SQIVND (reference sequence). V lost 6 bases and J lost 5; bases outside the gene matches: 10. The CDR3 spans 16 residues. CDR3 sequence: CASRGQQLTNNSPLHF. CDR3 nucleotide sequence: TGTGCCAGTAGGGGACAGCAGCTTACCAATAATTCACCCCTCCACTTT.

The rearrangement links TRBV20-1 to TRBJ2-5, with 7 bases fitting TRBD2. The CDR3 consists of 16 residues. Germline CDR1 and CDR2: DFQATT and SNEGSKA (reference sequence). The trim removed 0 bases at V and 4 bases at J, leaving 11 bases unmatched. CDR3 protein: CSARDNGGSRRETQYF. CDR3 nucleotides: TGCAGTGCTAGAGATAATGGCGGGAGTCGACGAGAGACCCAGTACTTC.

The gene calls are TRBV20-1 and TRBJ2-5, with TRBD2 matching over 7 bases. The length of the CDR3 is 14 residues. V was pared by 5 bases and J by 3 bases, with 9 bases of the junction left unmatched. Germline loops: CDR1 DFQATT, CDR2 SNEGSKA (reference sequence). CDR3 sequence: CSARWEGGEETQYF. The CDR3 nucleotides are TGCAGTGCTCGATGGGAGGGTGGGGAAGAGACCCAGTACTTC.

CDR3 sequence: CSARRPGGTSSNEQFF. CDR3 bases: TGCAGTGCTAGACGCCCAGGTGGGACTAGCTCCAATGAGCAGTTCTTC. The genes are TRBV20-1 and TRBJ2-1; 9 positions agree with TRBD2. The CDR3 length is 16 residues. The germline V gene encodes CDR1 DFQATT and CDR2 SNEGSKA (reference sequence). Trimming took 2 bases from V and 6 from J; bases not matched to a gene: 11.

The gene calls are TRBV28 and TRBJ1-5; no firm D call. Germline-derived CDR1 and CDR2 are MDHEN and SYDVKM. The CDR3 is made up of 15 amino acids. Trimming cost V 5 bases and J 6 bases, with 17 bases left between them. This CDR3 reads CASSGIRLVGQPQHF. In nucleotides, the CDR3 is TGTGCCAGCAGTGGGATCCGGTTGGTCGGTCAGCCCCAGCATTTT.

V usage is TRBV2 and J usage is TRBJ2-5; D is possibly TRBD2 (6 bases). V lost 3 bases to trimming and J lost 7 bases, with 24 bases between them. The CDR3 consists of 17 residues. CDR1 SNHLY and CDR2 FYNNEI come from the germline V gene. The DNA for the CDR3 is TGTGCCAGCAGTGACGGACAAGGAGGGCAGGGTTTCGGGACCCAGTACTTC. This codes for CASSDGQGGQGFGTQYF.

The chain recombines TRBV28 with TRBJ2-7; D uncertain. This CDR3 has 10 amino acids. Trimming took 6 bases from V and 3 from J, leaving 3 bases between them. CDR1 and CDR2 from the germline V gene are MDHEN and SYDVKM. The CDR3 loop is CASSGYEQYF. CDR3 coding DNA: TGTGCCAGCAGCGGCTACGAGCAGTACTTC.

This clonotype turned up a few times. The chain is built from TRBV27 and TRBJ2-5; 13 bases align to TRBD2. The CDR3 length is 16 residues. The V gene end was trimmed by 10 bases and the J gene end by 4 bases; junction bases not matched to a gene: 12. Germline assignment: CDR1 MNHEY and CDR2 SMNVEV (reference sequence). The CDR3 loop is CANTGTSGKGAETQYF. For the CDR3, the DNA is TGTGCCAACACCGGGACTAGCGGGAAGGGGGCAGAGACCCAGTACTTC.